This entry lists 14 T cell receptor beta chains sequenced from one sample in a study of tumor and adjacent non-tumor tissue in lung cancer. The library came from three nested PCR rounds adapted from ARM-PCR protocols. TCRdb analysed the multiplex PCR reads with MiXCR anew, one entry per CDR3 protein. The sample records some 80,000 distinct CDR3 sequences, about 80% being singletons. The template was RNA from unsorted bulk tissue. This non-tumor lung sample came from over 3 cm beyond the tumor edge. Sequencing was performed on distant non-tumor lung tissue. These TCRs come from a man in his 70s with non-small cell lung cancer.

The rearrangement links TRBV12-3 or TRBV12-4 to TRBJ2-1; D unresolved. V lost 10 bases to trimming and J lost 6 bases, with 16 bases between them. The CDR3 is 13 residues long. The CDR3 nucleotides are TGTGCCAACACCCTGCAGGTTGGCAATGAGCAGTTCTTC. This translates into CANTLQVGNEQFF.

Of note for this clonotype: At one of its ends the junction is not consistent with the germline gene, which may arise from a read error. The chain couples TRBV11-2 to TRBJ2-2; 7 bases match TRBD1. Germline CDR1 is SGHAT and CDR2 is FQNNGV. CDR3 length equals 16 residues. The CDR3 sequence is CGSRLVGTGVAWELFF. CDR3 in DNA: TGTGGCAGCAGATTAGTGGGCACAGGGGTTGCCTGGGAGTTGTTTTTT.

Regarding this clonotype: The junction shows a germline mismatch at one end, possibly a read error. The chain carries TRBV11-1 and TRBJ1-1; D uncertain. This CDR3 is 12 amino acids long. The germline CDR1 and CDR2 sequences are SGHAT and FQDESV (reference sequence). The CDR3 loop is CASSSVGPEDLF. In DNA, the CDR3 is TGTGCCAGCAGCTCGGTCGGACCGGAAGATTTATTT.

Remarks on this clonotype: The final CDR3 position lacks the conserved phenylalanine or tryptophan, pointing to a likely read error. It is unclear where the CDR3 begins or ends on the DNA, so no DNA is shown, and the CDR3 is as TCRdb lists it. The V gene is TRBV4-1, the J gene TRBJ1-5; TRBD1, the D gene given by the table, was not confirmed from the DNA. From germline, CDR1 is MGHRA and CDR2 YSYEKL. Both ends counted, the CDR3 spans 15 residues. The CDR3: CASSRRQLGDQPRHP.

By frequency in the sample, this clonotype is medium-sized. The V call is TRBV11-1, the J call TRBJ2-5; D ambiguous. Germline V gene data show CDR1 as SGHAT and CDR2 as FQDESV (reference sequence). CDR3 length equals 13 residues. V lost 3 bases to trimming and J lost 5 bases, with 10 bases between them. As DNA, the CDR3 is TGTGCCAGCAGCTTTTTCAGGCGGGAGACCCAGTACTTC. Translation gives CASSFFRRETQYF.

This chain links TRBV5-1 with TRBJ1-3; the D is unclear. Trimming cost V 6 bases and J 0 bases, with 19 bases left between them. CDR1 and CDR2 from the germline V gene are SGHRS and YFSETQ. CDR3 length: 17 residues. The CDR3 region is CASKPGGTRDSGNTIYF. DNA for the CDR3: TGCGCCAGCAAACCCGGCGGAACGAGGGACTCTGGAAACACCATATATTTT.

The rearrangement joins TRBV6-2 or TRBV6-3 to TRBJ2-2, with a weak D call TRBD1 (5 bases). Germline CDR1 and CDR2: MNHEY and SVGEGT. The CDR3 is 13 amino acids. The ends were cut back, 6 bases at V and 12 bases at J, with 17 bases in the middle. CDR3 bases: TGTGCCAGCAGCAGAATTAACGCAGGGCAGCTGTTTTTT. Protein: CASSRINAGQLFF.

The CDR3 DNA follows: TGTGCCAGCGGAGCCGGGACAGGGAGATGTAATTCACCCCTCCACTTT. Translated: CASGAGTGRCNSPLHF. This chain connects TRBV6-2 or TRBV6-3 to TRBJ1-6; 9 bases map to TRBD1. CDR3 length equals 16 residues. Trimming cost V 8 bases and J 6 bases; bases outside gene matches: 11. CDR1 is MNHEY, CDR2 SVGEGT, per germline.

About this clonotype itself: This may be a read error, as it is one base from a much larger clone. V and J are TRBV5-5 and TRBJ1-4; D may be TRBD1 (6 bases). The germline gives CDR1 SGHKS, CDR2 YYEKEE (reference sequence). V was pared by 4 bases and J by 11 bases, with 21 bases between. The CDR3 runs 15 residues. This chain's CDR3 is CASSPQGAQGDKLFF. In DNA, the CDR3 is TGTGCCAGCAGCCCACAGGGCGCTCAGGGTGACAAACTGTTTTTT.

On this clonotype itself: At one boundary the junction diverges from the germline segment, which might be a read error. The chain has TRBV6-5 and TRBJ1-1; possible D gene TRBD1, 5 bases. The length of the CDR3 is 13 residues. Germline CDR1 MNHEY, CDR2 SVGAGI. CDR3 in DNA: TGTGCCAGCTGTGACAGACTGAACATTGAAACTTTCTTT. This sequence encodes CASCDRLNIETFF.

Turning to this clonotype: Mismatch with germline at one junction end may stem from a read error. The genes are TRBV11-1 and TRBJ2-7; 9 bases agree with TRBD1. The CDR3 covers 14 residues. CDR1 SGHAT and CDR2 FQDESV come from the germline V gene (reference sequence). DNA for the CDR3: TGTACCAGCAGCTTGTTCGGGACAGGGAACGAACAGTACTTC. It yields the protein CTSSLFGTGNEQYF.

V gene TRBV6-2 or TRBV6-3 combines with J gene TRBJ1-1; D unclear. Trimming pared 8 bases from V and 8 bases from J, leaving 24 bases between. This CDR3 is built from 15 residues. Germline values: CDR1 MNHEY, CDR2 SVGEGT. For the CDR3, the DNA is TGTGCCAGCCGACTTTTTATGGGTCAAAGAAGAGAAGCTTTCTTT. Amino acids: CASRLFMGQRREAFF.

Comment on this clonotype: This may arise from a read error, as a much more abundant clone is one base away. The CDR3 DNA is TGTGCCAGCAGGACCAGGACTGTGAACACTGAAGCTTTCTTT. Translated, it gives CASRTRTVNTEAFF. V gene TRBV12-3 or TRBV12-4 combines with J gene TRBJ1-1; D is unresolved. Trimming pared 6 bases from V and 0 bases from J, leaving 11 bases between. The CDR3 runs 14 residues.

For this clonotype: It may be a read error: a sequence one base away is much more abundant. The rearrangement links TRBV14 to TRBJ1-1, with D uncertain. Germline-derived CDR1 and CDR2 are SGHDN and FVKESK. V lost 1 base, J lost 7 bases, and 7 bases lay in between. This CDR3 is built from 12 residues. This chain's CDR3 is CASSQVFIEAFF. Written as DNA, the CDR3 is TGTGCCAGCAGCCAAGTTTTCATTGAAGCTTTCTTT.